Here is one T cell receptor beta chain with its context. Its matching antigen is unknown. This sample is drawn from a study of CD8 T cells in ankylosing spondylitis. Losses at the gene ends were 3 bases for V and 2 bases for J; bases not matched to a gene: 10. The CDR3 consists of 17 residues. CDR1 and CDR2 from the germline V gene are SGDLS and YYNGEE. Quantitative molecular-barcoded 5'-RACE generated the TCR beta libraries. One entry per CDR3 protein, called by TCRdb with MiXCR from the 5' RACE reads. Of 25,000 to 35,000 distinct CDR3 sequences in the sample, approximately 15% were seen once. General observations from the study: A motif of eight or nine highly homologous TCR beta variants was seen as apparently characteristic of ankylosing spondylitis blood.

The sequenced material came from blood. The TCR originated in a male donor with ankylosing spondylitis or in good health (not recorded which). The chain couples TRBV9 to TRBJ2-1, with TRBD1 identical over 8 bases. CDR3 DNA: TGTGCCAGCAGCGGGACCGGACAGGGCGGTCCCTACAATGAGCAGTTCTTC. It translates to CASSGTGQGGPYNEQFF.